This record covers a single T cell receptor (beta chain). This record comes from a study of blood T cell repertoires in COVID-19. Turning to the study itself: Samples taken during acute and convalescent COVID-19 were collected in the United States, Italy and Spain. PBMCs, B-cell-depleted T cells, or T cells were the source of the cDNA or gDNA that made up the material.

The CDR3 has 14 residues. After removal of 6 bases from V and 3 bases from J, the junction contained 6 bases not matched to a gene. In germline, CDR1 is SGHVS, CDR2 FQNEAQ. Original processing methods: Reference gene primer amplification yielded estimated nucleated cell counts. TCRdb's copy holds only in-frame clones and misses some; the assay was immunoSEQ multiplex PCR. V and J calls plus clone size are reproduced from that table; the DNA served to infer D and trimming. In the table there are about 75,000 clones, around 84% of which are singletons. The sequence derives from a woman aged 50 to 60 with acute or convalescent COVID-19. The sequenced sample was peripheral blood. The chain joins TRBV7-8 to TRBJ2-7, with 9 bases matching TRBD1. This CDR3 reads CASRSDRGIYEQYF. The CDR3 DNA follows: TGTGCCAGCAGGTCAGACAGGGGGATCTACGAGCAGTACTTC.